A single sample gave rise to the 13 T cell receptor beta chains below, sequenced in a study of stem cell transplantation in POMP-related autoinflammatory disease. Measured with immunoSEQ multiplex PCR; TCRdb has only the in-frame clones, and not every one. The sample lists tens of thousands of clones, approximately 78% occurring once. This specimen was CD4+ T cells from PBMCs, taken before stem cell transplantation. The receptors originated from a human donor with POMP-related autoinflammation and immune dysregulation (PRAID).

The chain couples TRBV6-1 to TRBJ1-1; 8 bases line up with TRBD1. CDR3 length: 19 amino acids. Germline V gene lookup returns CDR1 MNHNS and CDR2 SASEGT. V lost 0 bases, J lost 1 base, and 13 bases stayed unmatched. For the CDR3, the DNA is TGTGCCAGCAGTGAAGCTCGGGTCTGGACAGGGCCAAGGAACACTGAAGCTTTCTTT. Its protein is CASSEARVWTGPRNTEAFF.

J is TRBJ2-5 and V is TRBV19; 9 bases align to TRBD1. Germline assignment: CDR1 LNHDA and CDR2 SQIVND (reference sequence). There are 16 residues in the CDR3. V gave up 4 bases and J gave up 3 bases; unmatched junction bases: 9. CDR3 loop: CASSTSLGQGKETQYF. CDR3 DNA sequence: TGTGCCAGTAGTACCTCTCTGGGACAGGGAAAAGAGACCCAGTACTTC.

The chain joins TRBV29-1 to TRBJ1-4, with TRBD1 as a possible D gene (5 bases). Trimming took 4 bases from V and 3 from J, leaving 9 bases between them. This CDR3 contains 13 residues. The germline gives CDR1 SQVTM, CDR2 ANQGSEA. CDR3 bases: TGCAGCGTTGCAGGGTTACCTAATGAAAAACTGTTTTTT. The encoded protein is CSVAGLPNEKLFF.

The V call is TRBV11-2, the J call TRBJ2-5; perhaps TRBD2 as D (6 bases). Germline CDR1 is SGHAT and CDR2 is FQNNGV. The CDR3 is made up of 14 amino acids. V was shortened by 2 bases and J by 5 bases, with 12 bases between the two germline ends. The DNA for the CDR3 is TGTGCCAGCAGCTTATGGGGAGGTGGGGAGACCCAGTACTTC. Translated: CASSLWGGGETQYF.

The chain employs TRBV6-1 and TRBJ1-1; the D is unclear. V lost 7 bases to trimming and J lost 0 bases, with 12 bases between them. CDR1 is MNHNS, CDR2 SASEGT, per germline. The CDR3 has 14 amino acids. The CDR3 nucleotides read TGTGCCAGCATTCTGGCGCACCTGAACACTGAAGCTTTCTTT. Translation: CASILAHLNTEAFF.

This clone has a single count. The chain combines TRBV10-2 with TRBJ2-1; 10 bases are a match to TRBD2. CDR3 length equals 18 residues. Germline V gene data show CDR1 as WSHSY and CDR2 as SAAADI. The junction had 14 bases not matched to a gene; V was cut back by 0 bases and J by 9 bases. The CDR3 nucleotides read TGCGCCAGCAGTGAGTCGGGTAGCGGGAGGCTCCCTTCGCGTGAGCAGTTCTTC. Translated: CASSESGSGRLPSREQFF.

This chain connects TRBV7-6 to TRBJ2-3; 7 bases map to TRBD1. The CDR3 has 15 residues. CDR1 is SGHVS and CDR2 is FNYEAQ in the germline V gene. Trimming at V came to 5 bases and at J to 0 bases, leaving 5 bases not matched to a gene. The CDR3: CASSATGESTDTQYF. The CDR3 bases are TGTGCCAGCAGCGCCACAGGGGAAAGCACAGATACGCAGTATTTT.

V usage is TRBV30 and J usage is TRBJ1-6; D gene ambiguous. V shed 4 bases and J shed 8 bases, with 12 bases lying between them. CDR3 length: 13 residues. Germline values: CDR1 GTSNPN, CDR2 SVGIG (reference sequence). For the CDR3, the DNA is TGTGCCTGGACGCCGGAGTTGGATTCACCCCTCCACTTT. Amino acids: CAWTPELDSPLHF.

The chain uses TRBV18 and TRBJ1-1; D call uncertain. Germline V gene data show CDR1 as KGHSH and CDR2 as LQKENI. V shed 2 bases and J shed 1 base, with 11 bases lying between them. This CDR3 comprises 15 residues. Here the CDR3 reads CASSPGLYRNTEAFF. The CDR3 nucleotides are TGTGCCAGCTCACCAGGGCTGTACCGGAACACTGAAGCTTTCTTT.

The chain links TRBV19 to TRBJ2-3; tentatively, D is TRBD1 (5 bases). V was trimmed by 0 bases and J by 1 base, leaving 8 bases between them. This CDR3 is built from 15 residues. Per the germline V gene, CDR1 is LNHDA and CDR2 is SQIVND (reference sequence). CDR3 nucleotide sequence: TGTGCCAGTAGTATAGAAGGGGTCGGCACAGATACGCAGTATTTT. This gives the protein CASSIEGVGTDTQYF.

The J gene is TRBJ1-3, the V gene TRBV10-3; no definite D call. V lost 1 base and J lost 1, with 8 bases in between. This CDR3 spans 15 amino acids. Per the germline V gene, CDR1 is ENHRY and CDR2 is SYGVKD. The CDR3 coding sequence is TGTGCCATCAGTGAGTGGGCCGGATCTGGAAACACCATATATTTT. Translated: CAISEWAGSGNTIYF.

The chain links TRBV4-1 to TRBJ2-5, with D unclear. The CDR3 loop spans 11 amino acids. Germline V gene lookup returns CDR1 MGHRA and CDR2 YSYEKL. V lost 3 bases and J lost 6, with 5 bases in between. The DNA for the CDR3 is TGCGCCAGCAGCCAGGAACAGACCCAGTACTTC. Protein sequence: CASSQEQTQYF.

The gene calls are TRBV6-5 and TRBJ1-4; D unclear. CDR1 and CDR2 from the germline V gene are MNHEY and SVGAGI. V gave up 6 bases and J gave up 8 bases, with 13 bases separating them. CDR3 length: 13 amino acids. The CDR3: CASRGEYSEKLFF. The CDR3 DNA reads TGTGCCAGCAGAGGAGAATACTCGGAAAAACTGTTTTTT.